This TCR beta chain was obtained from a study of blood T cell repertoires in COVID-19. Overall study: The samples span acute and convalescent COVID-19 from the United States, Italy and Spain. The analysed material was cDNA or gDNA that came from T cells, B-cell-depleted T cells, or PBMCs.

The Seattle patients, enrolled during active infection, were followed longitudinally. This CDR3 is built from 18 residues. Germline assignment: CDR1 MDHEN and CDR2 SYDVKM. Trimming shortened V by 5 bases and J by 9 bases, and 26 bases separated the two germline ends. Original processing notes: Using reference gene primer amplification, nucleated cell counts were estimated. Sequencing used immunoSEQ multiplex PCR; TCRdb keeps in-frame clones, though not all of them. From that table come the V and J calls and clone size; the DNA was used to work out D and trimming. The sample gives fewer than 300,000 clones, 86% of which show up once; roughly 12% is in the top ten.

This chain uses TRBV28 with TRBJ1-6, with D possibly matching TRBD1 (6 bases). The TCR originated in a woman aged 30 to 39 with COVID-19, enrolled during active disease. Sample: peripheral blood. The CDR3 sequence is CASSPSPRQAPLTSPLHF. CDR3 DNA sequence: TGTGCCAGCAGTCCCTCCCCTCGACAGGCCCCTTTGACTTCACCCCTCCACTTT.